These T cell receptor beta chains were read from a single sample in a study of cytomegalovirus exposure and HLA in healthy donors. Profiling relied on immunoSEQ multiplex PCR, and the TCRdb table lists in-frame clones only, not all of them. The sample records some 150,000 clones, about 76% being singletons. Sequencing used PBMCs. These receptors all stem from a woman aged 40 to 49 in good health and CMV-seronegative. Each CDR3 is given with its conserved first and last residue. Fields, in order: D gene, V gene, clone size, J gene, CDR3 DNA, CDR3 protein. A D gene is named only where the DNA matches it firmly. Not every row has a clone size; where given, it reads once, few, many or a size class.

NA	TRBV19	NA	TRBJ1-2	TGTGCCAGTAGTATGATCTGGCGGAGCTATGGCTACACCTTC	CASSMIWRSYGYTF
NA	TRBV15	NA	TRBJ1-2	TGTGCCACCAGCAGAGATCACACCTCGGGGGGCTACACCTTC	CATSRDHTSGGYTF
TRBD1	TRBV28	NA	TRBJ1-2	TGTGCCAGCAGTCGGACCGGGACAGCGTATGGCTACACCTTC	CASSRTGTAYGYTF
TRBD2	TRBV10-3	NA	TRBJ2-5	TGTGCCATCAAACGGACTAGCGGGGGGGAGGAGACCCAGTACTTC	CAIKRTSGGEETQYF
NA	TRBV7-2	once	TRBJ2-2	TGTGCCAGCAGCTTAGTTAGGCCTACCAGGGGTGTCGGGGAGCTGTTTTTT	CASSLVRPTRGVGELFF
TRBD1	TRBV27	NA	TRBJ1-1	TGTGCCAGCAGAACCCGGGACAGACCTTTGTCCACTGAAGCTTTCTTT	CASRTRDRPLSTEAFF
NA	TRBV7-9	NA	TRBJ1-4	TGTGCCAGCAGCTCATTTAGTGAAAAACTGTTTTTT	CASSSFSEKLFF
NA	TRBV12-5	NA	TRBJ1-2	TGTGCTAGTGGCCCGAAGAGTGGCTACACCTTC	CASGPKSGYTF
TRBD1	TRBV4-2	few	TRBJ1-6	TGTGCCAGCAGCCGGGACTGGGACAGCCAAAATTCACCCCTCCACTTT	CASSRDWDSQNSPLHF
NA	TRBV5-6	once	TRBJ1-5	TGTGCCAGCAGCCGGTTACGCCAGGGCAATCAGCCCCAGCATTTT	CASSRLRQGNQPQHF
NA	TRBV19	NA	TRBJ1-5	TGTGCCAGTAGTACCTTTACAGGGACCAGCAATCAGCCCCAGCATTTT	CASSTFTGTSNQPQHF
NA	TRBV19	NA	TRBJ1-2	TGTGCCAGTAGTATAGACGCATACGGGGGGACAAACTTTTATGGCTACACCTTC	CASSIDAYGGTNFYGYTF
NA	TRBV2	NA	TRBJ1-6	TGTGCCAGCAGGAGGGATTCACCCCTCCACTTT	CASRRDSPLHF